One T cell receptor beta chain is described in this entry. The study recruited people aged 18 to 89 years across approximately 25 US areas. The data were produced by immunoSEQ multiplex PCR, yet TCRdb's version contains in-frame clones alone and is incomplete. The sample consists of roughly 430,000 clones, roughly 87% of them appearing once. This sample was taken from a study of blood T cell repertoires in COVID-19. Study context: Both acute and convalescent COVID-19 samples were obtained from the United States, Italy and Spain.

The CDR3 length is 15 residues. V gave up 3 bases and J gave up 6 bases; unmatched junction bases: 6. Germline assignment: CDR1 KGHDR and CDR2 SFDVKD. Sequencing was performed on PBMCs or T cells enriched from blood (not recorded which). J is TRBJ2-1 and V is TRBV24-1, with 8 bases matching TRBD1. The clonotype comes from a woman in her thirties or forties with acute COVID-19. The CDR3 loop is CATSDPDRAGNEQFF. CDR3 DNA sequence: TGTGCCACCAGTGATCCGGACAGGGCGGGCAATGAGCAGTTCTTC.